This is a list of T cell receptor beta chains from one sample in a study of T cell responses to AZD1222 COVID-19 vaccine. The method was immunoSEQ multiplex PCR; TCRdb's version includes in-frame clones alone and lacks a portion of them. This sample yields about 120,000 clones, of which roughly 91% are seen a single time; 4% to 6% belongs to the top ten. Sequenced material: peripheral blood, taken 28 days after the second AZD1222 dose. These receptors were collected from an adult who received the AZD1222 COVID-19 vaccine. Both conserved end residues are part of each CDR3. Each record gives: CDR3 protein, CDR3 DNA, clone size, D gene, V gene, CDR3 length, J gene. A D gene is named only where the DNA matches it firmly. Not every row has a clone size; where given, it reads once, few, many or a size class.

CDR3 protein: CASSQGLVTYEQYF
CDR3 DNA: TGCGCCAGCAGCCAAGGCCTTGTTACCTACGAGCAGTACTTC
clone size: NA
D gene: NA
V gene: TRBV4-3
CDR3 length: 14
J gene: TRBJ2-7

CDR3 protein: CASSREQGKAFF
CDR3 DNA: TGTGCCAGCAGCCGAGAACAGGGAAAAGCTTTCTTT
clone size: NA
D gene: NA
V gene: TRBV3-1/TRBV3-2
CDR3 length: 12
J gene: TRBJ1-1

CDR3 protein: CASSPGSRGGYTF
CDR3 DNA: TGTGCCAGCAGCCCCGGGTCTCGGGGGGGCTACACCTTC
clone size: NA
D gene: NA
V gene: TRBV9
CDR3 length: 13
J gene: TRBJ1-2

CDR3 protein: CASSAGLAGASETQYF
CDR3 DNA: TGTGCCAGCAGCGCGGGACTAGCGGGGGCATCGGAGACCCAGTACTTC
clone size: NA
D gene: TRBD2
V gene: TRBV9
CDR3 length: 16
J gene: TRBJ2-5

CDR3 protein: CASSPFYGTDTQYF
CDR3 DNA: TGTGCCAGCAGCCCCTTTTACGGGACAGATACGCAGTATTTT
clone size: once
D gene: NA
V gene: TRBV7-2
CDR3 length: 14
J gene: TRBJ2-3

CDR3 protein: CASSYPLGTGEQYF
CDR3 DNA: TGTGCCAGCAGTTACCCCCTGGGGACGGGCGAGCAGTACTTC
clone size: NA
D gene: NA
V gene: TRBV6-5
CDR3 length: 14
J gene: TRBJ2-7

CDR3 protein: CASSYSRTEAFF
CDR3 DNA: TGTGCCAGCAGTTACTCTCGCACTGAAGCTTTCTTT
clone size: NA
D gene: NA
V gene: TRBV6-2/TRBV6-3
CDR3 length: 12
J gene: TRBJ1-1

CDR3 protein: CASRIDSRSYNEQFF
CDR3 DNA: TGTGCCAGCAGAATAGACTCTCGCTCCTACAATGAGCAGTTCTTC
clone size: NA
D gene: NA
V gene: TRBV6-5
CDR3 length: 15
J gene: TRBJ2-1

CDR3 protein: CASTKGPALNEKLFF
CDR3 DNA: TGTGCCAGCACAAAGGGCCCTGCCTTAAATGAAAAACTGTTTTTT
clone size: NA
D gene: NA
V gene: TRBV9
CDR3 length: 15
J gene: TRBJ1-4

CDR3 protein: CASSWDSTYEQYF
CDR3 DNA: TGTGCCAGCAGCTGGGACAGCACCTACGAGCAGTACTTC
clone size: NA
D gene: TRBD1
V gene: TRBV11-2
CDR3 length: 13
J gene: TRBJ2-7